A single sample is the source of the 10 T cell receptor beta chains below, sequenced in a study of blood T cell repertoires in COVID-19 (dated by TCRdb to 2018 to 2021). Libraries were constructed by the immunoSEQ multiplex PCR assay. TCRdb re-hosts the immuneACCESS table, in-frame sequences only. Its copies lack some clones; in the studies checked, an unresolved V gene accounts for under half of them, and the cause for the rest is not known. The sample data list about 380,000 clones, and roughly 90% of these were observed just once. The ten largest clones add up to more than 0.95% of the sample. The sample was peripheral blood. All receptors come from a man aged 40-50 years with acute or convalescent COVID-19.

The chain uses TRBV2 and TRBJ1-1; tentatively, D is TRBD1 (6 bases). The CDR3 has 14 amino acids. Germline CDR1 SNHLY, CDR2 FYNNEI. V gave up 5 bases and J gave up 3 bases, with 13 bases separating them. The CDR3 DNA follows: TGTGCCAGCAGTTACCAGGGGTCGGACACTGAAGCTTTCTTT. Protein product: CASSYQGSDTEAFF.

The chain recombines TRBV14 with TRBJ1-2; D possibly corresponds to TRBD1 (5 bases). This CDR3 is built from 15 residues. Germline-derived CDR1 and CDR2 are SGHDN and FVKESK. Between the trimmed V and J ends, which lost 0 bases and 2 bases, there was a span of 10 bases. In DNA, the CDR3 is TGTGCCAGCAGCCAAGATCCAGGGAGGAACTATGGCTACACCTTC. Translated: CASSQDPGRNYGYTF.

This chain uses TRBV30 with TRBJ2-7, with TRBD2 matching over 8 bases. The CDR3 runs to 14 residues. Germline CDR1 and CDR2: GTSNPN and SVGIG (reference sequence). The V segment lost 3 bases and the J segment 5 bases; nucleotides outside the gene matches: 9. CDR3 DNA sequence: TGTGCCTGGAGGGGCCAGCGGGAGTTAGACGAGCAGTACTTC. Translated: CAWRGQRELDEQYF.

This rearrangement joins TRBV6-5 to TRBJ2-2; D perhaps matches TRBD1 (5 bases). The CDR3 spans 16 residues. From germline, CDR1 is MNHEY and CDR2 SVGAGI. V was trimmed by 4 bases and J by 0 bases, leaving 12 bases between them. This chain's CDR3 is CASSSRGPANTGELFF. In DNA form, the CDR3 reads TGTGCCAGCAGTTCTAGGGGCCCCGCGAACACCGGGGAGCTGTTTTTT.

This clone has only one observation. The J gene is TRBJ1-1, the V gene TRBV25-1, with a possible D match to TRBD1 (5 bases). This CDR3 contains 13 residues. V was trimmed by 5 bases and J by 5 bases, leaving 12 bases between them. Germline assignment: CDR1 MGHDK and CDR2 SYGVNS. The CDR3: CASSSQGVTEAFF. The DNA for the CDR3 is TGTGCCAGCAGTAGCCAGGGTGTGACTGAAGCTTTCTTT.

The chain carries TRBV30 and TRBJ2-5; D possibly corresponds to TRBD1 (5 bases). Germline values: CDR1 GTSNPN, CDR2 SVGIG (reference sequence). The CDR3 covers 13 residues. V was shortened by 3 bases and J by 5 bases, with 13 bases between the two germline ends. The CDR3 bases are TGTGCCTGGAGCGGGCGCCCAGGGGAGACCCAGTACTTC. This codes for CAWSGRPGETQYF.

This clone turned up a few times. V is TRBV7-9 and J is TRBJ2-3, with TRBD1 matching 7 bases. The V and J ends lost 5 bases and 1 base, in that order; junction bases with no gene match: 3. From germline, CDR1 is SEHNR and CDR2 FQNEAQ (reference sequence). The CDR3 has 14 amino acids. The DNA of the CDR3 is TGTGCCAGCAGCCGACAGGGAGGCACAGATACGCAGTATTTT. Its protein product is CASSRQGGTDTQYF.

V and J are TRBV6-1 and TRBJ2-7, with 9 bases lining up with TRBD1. Germline lookup yields CDR1 MNHNS and CDR2 SASEGT. The CDR3 has 16 amino acids. V dropped 0 bases and J dropped 4; count of bases not matched to a gene: 7. CDR3 in DNA: TGTGCCAGCAGTGAAGCGGGACAGGGCGCAAAGTACGAGCAGTACTTC. Residues: CASSEAGQGAKYEQYF.

This clone was seen a single time. V usage is TRBV12-3 or TRBV12-4 and J usage is TRBJ1-2; TRBD1 matches 7 bases. This CDR3 is built from 13 residues. J lost 6 bases, V lost 2 bases, and 3 bases had no gene match. CDR3 in DNA: TGTGCCAGCAGTTTACGGCAGGGGGATGGCTACACCTTC. It codes for CASSLRQGDGYTF.

The genes are TRBV4-3 and TRBJ2-1, with D maybe TRBD1 (7 bases). The germline V gene encodes CDR1 LGHNA and CDR2 YSLEER. The length of the CDR3 is 19 residues. The ends were cut back, 1 base at V and 0 bases at J, with 19 bases in the middle. The DNA for the CDR3 is TGCGCCAGCAGCCAAGCCCCGCAGGGGGGAAGAAGCTCCTACAATGAGCAGTTCTTC. It codes for CASSQAPQGGRSSYNEQFF.